These T cell receptor beta chains were read from a single sample in a study of CD8+CD57+ T cells in acquired aplastic anemia. TCRdb used MiXCR to reprocess the reads, holding one entry per CDR3 protein. The sample has about 210,000 distinct CDR3 sequences; over 55% are singletons. Material for sequencing was sorted CD4+, CD8+, or CD8+CD57+ T cells (not recorded which) from PBMCs. The receptors were sampled from a human donor in good health. Each CDR3 is given with its conserved first and last residue. Fields, in order: J gene, V gene, clone size, D gene, CDR3 protein, CDR3 DNA. D genes are given only for firm matches. A row's size may be missing; if present it is once, few, many or a size class.

J: TRBJ2-5; V: TRBV5-1; size: many; D: .; CDR3: CASSLRSSPPPETQYF; DNA: TGCGCCAGCAGCTTGAGATCGTCTCCCCCCCCCGAGACCCAGTACTTC
J: TRBJ2-7; V: TRBV5-1; size: .; D: TRBD1; CDR3: CASSSNRGSSYEQYF; DNA: TGCGCCAGCAGCTCTAACAGGGGCAGCTCCTACGAGCAGTACTTC
J: TRBJ2-1; V: TRBV24-1; size: .; D: .; CDR3: CATSDLRPQGLGSYNEQFF; DNA: TGTGCCACCAGTGATTTGCGCCCCCAGGGCCTGGGCTCCTACAATGAGCAGTTCTTC
J: TRBJ2-7; V: TRBV5-5; size: few; D: .; CDR3: CASSLSGPTPTSSYEQYF; DNA: TGTGCCAGCAGCTTATCTGGGCCTACACCTACGAGCTCCTACGAGCAGTACTTC
J: TRBJ2-1; V: TRBV6-4; size: many; D: .; CDR3: CASSLTGNNEQFF; DNA: TGTGCCAGCAGCCTGACTGGGAACAATGAGCAGTTCTTC
J: TRBJ2-1; V: TRBV20-1; size: .; D: TRBD2; CDR3: CSARKLAGYGNEQFF; DNA: TGCAGTGCTAGAAAGCTAGCGGGGTACGGGAATGAGCAGTTCTTC
J: TRBJ2-7; V: TRBV13; size: .; D: .; CDR3: CASSFLDREDEQYF; DNA: TGTGCCAGCAGCTTCCTTGACAGGGAGGACGAGCAGTACTTC
J: TRBJ1-2; V: TRBV9; size: .; D: .; CDR3: CASSVAPLYGYTF; DNA: TGTGCCAGCAGCGTAGCCCCCCTCTATGGCTACACCTTC
J: TRBJ2-3; V: TRBV2; size: .; D: TRBD2; CDR3: CASRGGTSPSNTQYF; DNA: TGTGCCAGCAGGGGGGGGACTAGCCCTTCTAATACGCAGTATTTT
J: TRBJ2-7; V: TRBV20-1; size: many; D: .; CDR3: CSAREHSSYEQYF; DNA: TGCAGTGCTAGAGAACACAGCTCCTACGAGCAGTACTTC
J: TRBJ2-7; V: TRBV24-1; size: once; D: TRBD2; CDR3: CATSDSGTSGSYYEQYF; DNA: TGTGCCACCAGTGACAGCGGGACTAGCGGTTCCTACTACGAGCAGTACTTC
J: TRBJ1-5; V: TRBV19; size: .; D: .; CDR3: CASSMERGPRSQHF; DNA: TGTGCCAGTAGTATGGAGAGGGGTCCCAGAAGCCAGCATTTT
J: TRBJ2-3; V: TRBV20-1; size: many; D: .; CDR3: CSASGGSTDTQYF; DNA: TGCAGTGCTAGTGGGGGGTCCACAGATACGCAGTATTTT
J: TRBJ1-2; V: TRBV29-1; size: .; D: TRBD1; CDR3: CSVEGPGTGGYGYTF; DNA: TGCAGCGTTGAAGGGCCGGGGACAGGGGGCTATGGCTACACCTTC